Presented here are 15 T cell receptor beta chains from one specimen sequenced in a study of human T cells and chemical hapten exposure (dated by TCRdb to the early 2020s). Libraries were made using RACE. Sequencer: NextSeq 500. TCRdb reprocessing: public reads trimmed at Q25 with fastp, clones called with MiXCR, in-frame beta chains kept. Each record represents a unique CDR3 protein, reported with the most common genes and DNA among its rows. A total of around 45,000 distinct CDR3 sequences appear in this sample, 3.7% of them only once. In total, the top ten clones hold approximately 5% of the sample. What the time point label conveys for this sample: healthy volunteer bleed at 6 weeks. Total RNA was isolated from unfractionated whole blood collected in Tempus Blood RNA tubes. Specimen: whole blood. Every receptor here comes from a human donor in good health. Some clones in this sample may be carry-over from other donors' samples.

Many counts were recorded for this clonotype. For the CDR3, the DNA is TGCGCCAGCAGCTTGGCCGTTGCTAGCGGGACCTACGAGCAGTACTTC. This translates into CASSLAVASGTYEQYF. The chain uses TRBV5-1 and TRBJ2-7; 9 bases fit TRBD2. Germline loops: CDR1 SGHRS, CDR2 YFSETQ. This CDR3 comprises 16 residues. V shed 0 bases and J 2 bases; nucleotides not matched to a gene: 6.

The sample holds a few counts of this clonotype. The chain links TRBV25-1 to TRBJ2-1; D call uncertain. The ends were cut back, 3 bases at V and 8 bases at J, with 11 bases in the middle. CDR3 length equals 13 residues. CDR1 is MGHDK, CDR2 SYGVNS, per germline. CDR3 in amino acids: CASSEPGLYEQFF. The DNA for the CDR3 is TGTGCCAGCAGTGAGCCCGGGCTCTATGAGCAGTTCTTC.

Turning to this clonotype: A much larger clone sits a single nucleotide away, making a read error possible. This chain joins TRBV20-1 and TRBJ2-3, with no clear D. The CDR3 sequence is 13 residues long. Deletions cut 3 bases from V and 0 bases from J, with 7 bases between. Germline CDR1 DFQATT, CDR2 SNEGSKA (reference sequence). DNA for the CDR3: TGCAGTGCTAGTCCATGCAGCACAGATACGCAGTATTTT. Residues: CSASPCSTDTQYF.

The table lists this clonotype with many counts. The chain couples TRBV29-1 to TRBJ1-4; 8 nucleotides line up with TRBD1. Trimming removed 7 bases from V and 6 bases from J; junction bases left unmatched: 7. The V gene's germline CDR1 is SQVTM and CDR2 ANQGSEA. CDR3 length equals 13 residues. CDR3 amino acids: CSASDRVDEKLFF. Here the CDR3 DNA reads TGCAGCGCGTCGGACAGGGTAGATGAAAAACTGTTTTTT.

This clonotype counts as medium-sized. The rearrangement uses TRBV28 and TRBJ2-5, with D unclear. This CDR3 is built from 11 residues. Between the trimmed V and J ends, which lost 6 bases and 3 bases, there was a span of 5 bases. Looked up from germline, CDR1 is MDHEN and CDR2 is SYDVKM. CDR3 bases: TGTGCCAGCAGCTTAAAAGAGACCCAGTACTTC. Translated: CASSLKETQYF.

This clonotype was observed at least ten times. CDR3 DNA sequence: TGTGCCAGCAGCCCCTGGAAGGACTTAACCGGGGAGCTGTTTTTT. It is translated as CASSPWKDLTGELFF. The gene calls are TRBV4-2 and TRBJ2-2; perhaps TRBD2 as D (5 bases). Germline-derived CDR1 and CDR2 are LGHNA and YNFKEQ. The CDR3 spans 15 residues. The ends were cut back, 4 bases at V and 5 bases at J, with 14 bases in the middle.

In this sample, this clonotype turned up many times. The chain joins TRBV7-3 to TRBJ1-1, with 10 positions matching TRBD1. Germline CDR1 and CDR2: SGHTA and FQGTGA. The ends lost 5 bases at V and 7 bases at J; junction bases unmatched: 10. This CDR3 has 15 amino acids. DNA for the CDR3: TGTGCCAGCAGCCGATCCAGGGACAGGGGCGGTGAAGCTTTCTTT. Amino acids: CASSRSRDRGGEAFF. Looking up the rest from reference TRBV7-3 and TRBJ1-1 gives the full variable domain: GAGVSQTPSNKVTEKGKYVELRCDPISGHTALYWYRQSLGQGPEFLIYFQGTGAADDSGLPNDRFFAVRPEGSVSTLKIQRTERGDSAVYLCASSRSRDRGGEAFFGQGTRLTVV.

This clonotype appeared many times. The chain recombines TRBV20-1 with TRBJ1-2, with unresolved D. Trimming took off 3 bases at V and 3 bases at J, with 14 bases between the two ends. The CDR3 is 14 amino acids. From germline, CDR1 is DFQATT and CDR2 SNEGSKA (reference sequence). CDR3 bases: TGCAGTGCTAGGAATCCTGATTTTTACTATGGCTACACCTTC. It is translated as CSARNPDFYYGYTF.

The chain joins TRBV18 to TRBJ1-5; D call uncertain. Trimming stripped 2 bases from V and 2 bases from J, with 4 bases between. CDR1 KGHSH and CDR2 LQKENI come from the germline V gene. The CDR3 has 13 residues. For the CDR3, the DNA is TGTGCCAGCTCACCAGATGGCAATCAGCCCCAGCATTTT. The encoded protein is CASSPDGNQPQHF.

This clonotype was picked up many times. V and J are TRBV28 and TRBJ1-1; 7 bases match TRBD1. Germline CDR1 MDHEN, CDR2 SYDVKM. The length of the CDR3 is 14 residues. J gave up 4 bases and V 2 bases, and 4 bases lay outside the gene matches. CDR3 DNA sequence: TGTGCCAGCAGTTTAGTGGACAGGTTCACTGAAGCTTTCTTT. Residues: CASSLVDRFTEAFF.

At least ten counts were recorded for this clonotype. The gene calls are TRBV20-1 and TRBJ1-4, with unresolved D. CDR3 length: 13 amino acids. The V end was cut by 6 bases, the J end by 0 bases, with 8 bases between. Germline CDR1 and CDR2: DFQATT and SNEGSKA (reference sequence). The CDR3 region is CSAKRPTNEKLFF. CDR3 bases: TGCAGTGCAAAGCGACCAACTAATGAAAAACTGTTTTTT.

This clonotype has only a few counts. The chain carries TRBV9 and TRBJ1-2, with D uncertain. The CDR3 is made up of 12 amino acids. The germline V gene has CDR1 SGDLS and CDR2 YYNGEE. V shed 6 bases and J shed 8 bases, with 14 bases lying between them. CDR3 bases: TGTGCCAGCAACTCCCTCCCGGGGGGCTACACCTTC. Translating it yields CASNSLPGGYTF.

This clonotype has a count of ten or more. The V and J genes are TRBV7-6 and TRBJ2-3; D is unclear. The CDR3 loop spans 13 amino acids. Germline loops: CDR1 SGHVS, CDR2 FNYEAQ. The ends were cut back, 1 base at V and 5 bases at J, with 7 bases in the middle. In DNA, the CDR3 is TGTGCCAGCAGCTTAGAGGGCAGAGATACGCAGTATTTT. It codes for CASSLEGRDTQYF.

This clonotype was seen ten or more times. The rearrangement uses TRBV4-2 and TRBJ2-3; the D gene is possibly TRBD2 (6 bases). Germline CDR1 and CDR2: LGHNA and YNFKEQ. V lost 3 bases and J 2 bases, leaving 12 bases between the germline ends. The CDR3 totals 15 residues. The CDR3 DNA sequence: TGTGCCAGCAGCCAGGGCGGGGAGTACACAGATACGCAGTATTTT. This gives the protein CASSQGGEYTDTQYF.

This clonotype was observed many times. The chain couples TRBV28 to TRBJ1-1; the match to TRBD1 covers 10 bases. Per germline, CDR1 MDHEN and CDR2 SYDVKM. CDR3 size: 12 residues. V lost 4 bases and J lost 10; bases outside the gene matches: 3. The CDR3 DNA reads TGTGCCAGCAGTTCCAGGACAGGGGGAGCTTTCTTT. This encodes CASSSRTGGAFF.